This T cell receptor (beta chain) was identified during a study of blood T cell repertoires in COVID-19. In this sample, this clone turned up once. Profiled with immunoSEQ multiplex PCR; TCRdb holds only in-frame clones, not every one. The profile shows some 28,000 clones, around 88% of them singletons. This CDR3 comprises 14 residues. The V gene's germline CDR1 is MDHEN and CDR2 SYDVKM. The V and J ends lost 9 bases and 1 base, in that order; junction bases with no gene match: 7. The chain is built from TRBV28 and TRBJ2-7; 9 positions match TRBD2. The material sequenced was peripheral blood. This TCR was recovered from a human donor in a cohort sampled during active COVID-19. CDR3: CARTSGLASYEQYF. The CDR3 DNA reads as TGTGCCAGAACTTCGGGACTAGCTTCCTACGAGCAGTACTTC.